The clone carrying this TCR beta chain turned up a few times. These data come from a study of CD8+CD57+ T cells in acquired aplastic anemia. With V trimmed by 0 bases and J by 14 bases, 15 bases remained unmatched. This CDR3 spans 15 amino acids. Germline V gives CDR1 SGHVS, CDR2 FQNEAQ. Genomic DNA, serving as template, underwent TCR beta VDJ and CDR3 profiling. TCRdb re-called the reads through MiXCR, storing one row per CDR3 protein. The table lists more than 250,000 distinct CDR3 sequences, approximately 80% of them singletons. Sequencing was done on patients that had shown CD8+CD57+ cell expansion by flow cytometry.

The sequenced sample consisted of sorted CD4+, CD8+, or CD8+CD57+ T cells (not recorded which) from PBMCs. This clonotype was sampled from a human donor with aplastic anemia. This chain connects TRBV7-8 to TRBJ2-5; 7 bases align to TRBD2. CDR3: CASSLAGGPDTKYYF. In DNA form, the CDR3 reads TGTGCCAGCAGCTTAGCGGGAGGGCCCGATACGAAGTATTACTTC.